This T cell receptor (beta chain) is drawn from a study of cytomegalovirus exposure and HLA in healthy donors. At the level of the study: Membership in the Caucasian-associated ancestry cluster was found for about 84% of nearly 400 genotyped donors. Study results and limitations: Most subjects had HLA-A and HLA-B alleles reportedly predicted accurately by TCR beta sequences. Solely CMV serostatus was available to characterize immune exposure. It was assumed in the presence/absence analyses that sequencing depth was roughly uniform across donors.

60 Vbeta and 13 Jbeta primers were used in PCR. Here immunoSEQ multiplex PCR was the method, and the copy in TCRdb shows in-frame clones only, minus some. The data contain approximately 100,000 clones, 70% to 90% of them singletons. About this clone: As yet, its antigen is unknown.

The sample comprised PBMCs. The sequence was obtained from a man between 18 and 35 years old in good health and CMV-seronegative.

CDR3 in amino acids: CASSLVRGGGETQYF. CDR3 bases: TGTGCCAGCAGCTTAGTGCGCGGGGGAGGGGAGACCCAGTACTTC. The chain recombines TRBV7-9 with TRBJ2-5; 7 bases map to TRBD2. V lost 1 base, J lost 5 bases, and 7 bases stayed unmatched. The CDR3 runs 15 residues. From germline, CDR1 is SEHNR and CDR2 FQNEAQ (reference sequence). The full variable domain, with the rest looked up from reference TRBV7-9 and TRBJ2-5, is DTGVSQNPRHKITKRGQNVTFRCDPISEHNRLYWYRQTLGQGPEFLTYFQNEAQLEKSRLLSDRFSAERPKGSFSTLEIQRTEQGDSAMYLCASSLVRGGGETQYFGPGTRLLVL.